This TCR beta chain was observed in a study of identical twins. General study points: The abundant beta clonotypes from cord blood had fewer insertions, and memory repertoires had none of this.

As concerns this clonotype: As yet, its antigen is unknown.

A universal primer site was added by template switching, and unique molecular identifiers were carried by the cDNA. In TCRdb, the 5' RACE reads were re-called with MiXCR into one record per CDR3 protein. The table records fewer than 500,000 distinct CDR3 sequences, roughly 13% of them present only once. This sample also appeared in a second study, on yellow fever vaccine responses in identical twins.

The source is a young woman in good health. Material: CD4+ T cells sorted from blood.

The CDR3 region has the DNA TGTGCCAGCAGCAAAGTAAGGGACACCAAATCCTACGAGCAGTACTTC. Protein sequence: CASSKVRDTKSYEQYF. V and J are TRBV21-1 and TRBJ2-7; the listed D gene, TRBD1, was not tested against the DNA. TRBV21-1 is reported as a pseudogene. The length of the CDR3 is 16 residues.